Listed below are T cell receptor beta chains from one sample, sequenced in a study of cytomegalovirus exposure and HLA in healthy donors. Assay: immunoSEQ multiplex PCR; the TCRdb copy retains only in-frame clones and omits some. This table has some 120,000 clones, 15% to 19% appearing once. The sample was PBMCs. All receptors derive from a woman between 18 and 29 years old in good health and CMV-seronegative. CDR3s include the opening cysteine and the closing phenylalanine or tryptophan. The D gene is left open where the match is weak. Some rows have no size entry. The others give once, few or many, or a class for an expanded clone.

clone_size: NA; d_call: TRBD1; v_call: TRBV6-1; j_call: TRBJ2-7; cdr3_aa: CASSEGQGHEQYF; cdr3_nt: TGTGCCAGCAGTGAAGGACAGGGCCACGAGCAGTACTTC
clone_size: NA; d_call: NA; v_call: TRBV6-5; j_call: TRBJ1-6; cdr3_aa: CASTGRGVSPLHF; cdr3_nt: TGTGCCAGCACCGGGCGCGGGGTTTCACCCCTCCACTTT
clone_size: NA; d_call: NA; v_call: TRBV29-1; j_call: TRBJ2-1; cdr3_aa: CSVAGRRPPYNEQFF; cdr3_nt: TGCAGCGTTGCCGGACGGAGGCCACCCTACAATGAGCAGTTCTTC
clone_size: few; d_call: NA; v_call: TRBV5-6; j_call: TRBJ2-6; cdr3_aa: CASSLLRSGANVLTF; cdr3_nt: TGTGCCAGCAGCTTGCTTCGCTCTGGGGCCAACGTCCTGACTTTC
clone_size: few; d_call: TRBD2; v_call: TRBV7-9; j_call: TRBJ2-7; cdr3_aa: CASSGLADYEQYF; cdr3_nt: TGTGCCAGCTCTGGACTAGCGGACTACGAGCAGTACTTC
clone_size: NA; d_call: NA; v_call: TRBV1; j_call: TRBJ1-3; cdr3_aa: CTSSHRMDSGNTIYF; cdr3_nt: TGCACCAGCAGCCACAGGATGGACTCTGGAAACACCATATATTTT
clone_size: few; d_call: TRBD1; v_call: TRBV27; j_call: TRBJ2-7; cdr3_aa: CASSLSRTGSSYEQYF; cdr3_nt: TGTGCCAGCAGTTTATCCCGGACAGGGAGTTCCTACGAGCAGTACTTC
clone_size: NA; d_call: NA; v_call: TRBV18; j_call: TRBJ2-3; cdr3_aa: CASSLSPYAGDTQYF; cdr3_nt: TGTGCCAGCTCGCTAAGTCCCTACGCAGGGGATACGCAGTATTTT
clone_size: NA; d_call: TRBD1; v_call: TRBV19; j_call: TRBJ2-3; cdr3_aa: CASTTPGGGQGTDTQYF; cdr3_nt: TGTGCCAGTACCACCCCAGGTGGGGGACAGGGCACAGATACGCAGTATTTT
clone_size: few; d_call: TRBD2; v_call: TRBV19; j_call: TRBJ2-3; cdr3_aa: CASPNLTSERTDTQYF; cdr3_nt: TGTGCCAGTCCAAATCTGACTAGCGAGCGCACAGATACGCAGTATTTT
clone_size: NA; d_call: NA; v_call: TRBV10-2; j_call: TRBJ1-3; cdr3_aa: CASSQGSGNTIYF; cdr3_nt: TGCGCCAGCAGTCAGGGCTCTGGAAACACCATATATTTT
clone_size: NA; d_call: TRBD2; v_call: TRBV7-3; j_call: TRBJ2-1; cdr3_aa: CASSLTLAGANEQFF; cdr3_nt: TGTGCCAGCAGCTTAACGCTAGCGGGGGCCAATGAGCAGTTCTTC
clone_size: NA; d_call: NA; v_call: TRBV29-1; j_call: TRBJ2-3; cdr3_aa: CSVEATTDTQYF; cdr3_nt: TGCAGCGTTGAGGCCACCACAGATACGCAGTATTTT
clone_size: many; d_call: TRBD2; v_call: TRBV5-6; j_call: TRBJ2-2; cdr3_aa: CASSLAGGLGELFF; cdr3_nt: TGTGCCAGCAGCTTGGCGGGGGGGCTCGGGGAGCTGTTTTTT
clone_size: few; d_call: NA; v_call: TRBV27; j_call: TRBJ1-2; cdr3_aa: CASTTSGYGYTF; cdr3_nt: TGTGCCAGCACCACCTCGGGCTATGGCTACACCTTC
clone_size: NA; d_call: NA; v_call: TRBV6-5; j_call: TRBJ2-2; cdr3_aa: CASMSAANTGELFF; cdr3_nt: TGTGCCAGCATGTCAGCGGCGAACACCGGGGAGCTGTTTTTT
clone_size: few; d_call: TRBD1; v_call: TRBV29-1; j_call: TRBJ1-2; cdr3_aa: CSANTGGLGYGYTF; cdr3_nt: TGCAGCGCCAATACAGGGGGATTGGGGTATGGCTACACCTTC
clone_size: few; d_call: TRBD2; v_call: TRBV7-3; j_call: TRBJ2-1; cdr3_aa: CASSLTGASGRSNEQFF; cdr3_nt: TGTGCCAGCAGCTTAACGGGGGCTAGCGGGAGGAGTAATGAGCAGTTCTTC
clone_size: NA; d_call: TRBD1; v_call: TRBV15; j_call: TRBJ1-1; cdr3_aa: CATSRDEGTDTEAFF; cdr3_nt: TGTGCCACCAGCAGAGACGAAGGGACAGACACTGAAGCTTTCTTT
clone_size: few; d_call: TRBD1; v_call: TRBV7-9; j_call: TRBJ1-4; cdr3_aa: CASSTNRGWTNEKLFF; cdr3_nt: TGTGCCAGCAGCACTAACAGGGGTTGGACTAATGAAAAACTGTTTTTT
clone_size: few; d_call: NA; v_call: TRBV5-1; j_call: TRBJ1-2; cdr3_aa: CASSETMGRVGYTF; cdr3_nt: TGCGCCAGCAGCGAGACCATGGGGAGAGTTGGCTACACCTTC
clone_size: NA; d_call: NA; v_call: TRBV5-5; j_call: TRBJ1-4; cdr3_aa: CASSLIPPEKLFF; cdr3_nt: TGTGCCAGCAGCTTGATCCCCCCAGAAAAACTGTTTTTT
clone_size: NA; d_call: NA; v_call: TRBV28; j_call: TRBJ2-7; cdr3_aa: CASRPGLPYEQYF; cdr3_nt: TGTGCCAGCAGACCGGGACTGCCCTACGAGCAGTACTTC
clone_size: NA; d_call: NA; v_call: TRBV7-9; j_call: TRBJ2-5; cdr3_aa: CASSWESPSTETQYF; cdr3_nt: TGTGCCAGCAGCTGGGAGAGTCCAAGTACAGAGACCCAGTACTTC
clone_size: few; d_call: TRBD2; v_call: TRBV30; j_call: TRBJ2-2; cdr3_aa: CASSTSGSSVTGELFF; cdr3_nt: TGTGCCTCCTCGACTAGCGGGAGTTCGGTGACCGGGGAGCTGTTTTTT
clone_size: NA; d_call: TRBD1; v_call: TRBV28; j_call: TRBJ2-5; cdr3_aa: CASSSGQGGVETQYF; cdr3_nt: TGTGCCAGCAGTTCTGGACAGGGTGGAGTAGAGACCCAGTACTTC
clone_size: NA; d_call: TRBD1; v_call: TRBV2; j_call: TRBJ1-2; cdr3_aa: CASRGQGNSGYTF; cdr3_nt: TGTGCCAGCAGGGGACAGGGTAACAGTGGCTACACCTTC